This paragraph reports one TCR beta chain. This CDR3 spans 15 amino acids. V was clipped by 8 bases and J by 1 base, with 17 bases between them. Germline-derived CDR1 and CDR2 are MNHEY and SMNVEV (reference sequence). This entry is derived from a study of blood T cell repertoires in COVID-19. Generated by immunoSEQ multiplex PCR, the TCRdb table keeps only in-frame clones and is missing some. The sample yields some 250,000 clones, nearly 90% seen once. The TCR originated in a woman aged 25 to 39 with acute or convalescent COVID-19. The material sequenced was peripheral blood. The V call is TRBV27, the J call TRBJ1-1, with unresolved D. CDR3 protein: CASRPLRETNTEAFF. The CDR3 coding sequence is TGTGCCAGCCGCCCTCTGAGGGAGACGAACACTGAAGCTTTCTTT.